This TCR beta chain was recovered during a study of blood T cell repertoires in COVID-19. Overall study: From the United States, Italy and Spain came samples of acute and convalescent COVID-19.

Original methodology: By means of reference gene primer amplification, nucleated cell counts were estimated. TCRdb's copy holds only in-frame clones and misses some; the assay was immunoSEQ multiplex PCR. Clone size and the V and J calls come from that table; the DNA yielded D and trimming. The data show roughly 340,000 clones, with 85% to 90% seen just once and roughly 1% held by the top ten. The CDR3 covers 11 residues. Per germline, CDR1 LGHDT and CDR2 YNNKEL (reference sequence). Between the trimmed V and J ends, which lost 1 base and 6 bases, there was a span of 4 bases. Categorization into cohorts depended on clinical history that participants reported. Among Cohort 3 donors, those recovered had two negative PCRs, clearance, or symptom resolution.

The sequencing input was PBMCs or T cells enriched from blood (not recorded which). The gene calls are TRBV3-1 (or the pseudogene TRBV3-2) and TRBJ2-7; unclear D gene. This TCR came from a man younger than 35 who had recovered from COVID-19. The CDR3 loop is CASSQASEQYF. CDR3 sequence (DNA): TGTGCCAGCAGCCAAGCTTCCGAGCAGTACTTC.